This TCR beta chain stems from a study of T cells after yellow fever vaccination. Across the study: Fractions containing few cells were prepared with SMART-Seq v4 Ultra Low Input.

TCRdb reanalysed the 5' RACE reads using MiXCR and keeps one entry per CDR3 protein. Of 300,000 to 400,000 distinct CDR3 sequences detected, around an eighth appear once; the ten largest clones hold more than 3%. As regards this clonotype: What it binds is unknown.

Germline CDR1 WSHSY, CDR2 SAAADI. The length of the CDR3 is 15 residues. The junction had 5 bases not matched to a gene; V was cut back by 1 base and J by 3 bases. General observations from the study: The CD4 compartment and the CD8 compartment contained a small share of clonotypes in common. Peaking on day 5 versus 15, the secondary response was faster but weaker. Booster samples showed a return of most primary-vaccination clones (under 98% CD4, approximately 88% CD8).

This receptor was obtained from a man between 18 and 29 years old who received the YFV17D yellow fever vaccine. This rearrangement joins TRBV10-2 to TRBJ2-7; 8 bases are a match to TRBD2. Sample: CD4+ T cells sorted from PBMCs, taken 15 days after the yellow fever booster vaccination. The CDR3 DNA follows: TGCGCCAGCAGTGAGTTGGCTAGCGGGTACTACGAGCAGTACTTC. As protein: CASSELASGYYEQYF.